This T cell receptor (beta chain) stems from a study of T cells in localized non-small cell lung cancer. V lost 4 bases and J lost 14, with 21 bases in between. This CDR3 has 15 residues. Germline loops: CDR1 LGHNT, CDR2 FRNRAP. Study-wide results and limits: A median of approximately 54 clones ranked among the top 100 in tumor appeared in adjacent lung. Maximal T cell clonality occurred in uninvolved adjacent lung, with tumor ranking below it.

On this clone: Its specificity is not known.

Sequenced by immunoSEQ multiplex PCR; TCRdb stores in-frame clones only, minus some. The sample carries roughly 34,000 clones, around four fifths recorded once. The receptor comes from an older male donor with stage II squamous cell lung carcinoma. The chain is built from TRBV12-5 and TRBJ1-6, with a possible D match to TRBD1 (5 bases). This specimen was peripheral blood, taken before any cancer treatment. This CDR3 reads CASGSQSGGYGSLHF. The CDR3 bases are TGTGCTAGTGGTTCTCAGTCGGGGGGGTACGGGTCCCTCCACTTT.